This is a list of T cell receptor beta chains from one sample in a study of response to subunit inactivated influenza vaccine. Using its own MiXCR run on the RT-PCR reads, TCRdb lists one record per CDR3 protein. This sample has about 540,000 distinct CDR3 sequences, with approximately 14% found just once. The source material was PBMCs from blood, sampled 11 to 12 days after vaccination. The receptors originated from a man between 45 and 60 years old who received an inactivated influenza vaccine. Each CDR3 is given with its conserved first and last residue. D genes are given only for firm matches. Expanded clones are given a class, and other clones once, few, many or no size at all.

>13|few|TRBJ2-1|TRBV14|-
TGTGCCAGCAGCCAAGATTGGGCCAATGAGCAGTTCTTC
CASSQDWANEQFF
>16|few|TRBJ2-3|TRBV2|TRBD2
TGTGCCAGCAGTTCAACGACTAGCGGAAGCACAGATACGCAGTATTTT
CASSSTTSGSTDTQYF
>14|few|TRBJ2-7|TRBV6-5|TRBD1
TGTGCCAGCAGTTCAGGACAGGGGACTGGCGGGCAGTACTTC
CASSSGQGTGGQYF
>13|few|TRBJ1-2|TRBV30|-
TGTGCCTGGAAACTTTGGCGACCCTATGGCTACACCTTC
CAWKLWRPYGYTF
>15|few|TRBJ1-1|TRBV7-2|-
TGTGCCAGCAGCTTAGACGCCGCTTTGAACACTGAAGCTTTCTTT
CASSLDAALNTEAFF
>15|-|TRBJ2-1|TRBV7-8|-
TGTGCCAGCAGCCCGCAGGGTGTCTCCTACAATGAGCAGTTCTTC
CASSPQGVSYNEQFF
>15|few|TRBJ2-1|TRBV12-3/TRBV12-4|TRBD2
TGTGCCAGCAGTTTAATCCTAGCGGGAAACAATGAGCAGTTCTTC
CASSLILAGNNEQFF
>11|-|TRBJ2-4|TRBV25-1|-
TGTGCCAGCAGTGAATTGAGCATTCAGTACTTC
CASSELSIQYF
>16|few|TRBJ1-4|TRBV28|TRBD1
TGTGCCAGCAGTTTCGTAGACAGGGGGCGGGATGAAAAACTGTTTTTT
CASSFVDRGRDEKLFF
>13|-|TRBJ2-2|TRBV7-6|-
TGTGCCAGCAGCTTAGTTCCTTTTGGGGAGCTGTTTTTT
CASSLVPFGELFF
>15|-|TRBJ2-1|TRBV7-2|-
TGTGCCAGCAGCTCTATAGGGGGGGCCTACAATGAGCAGTTCTTC
CASSSIGGAYNEQFF
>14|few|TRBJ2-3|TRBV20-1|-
TGCAGTGCTGGGGGGGGGCCCAGCACAGATACGCAGTATTTT
CSAGGGPSTDTQYF
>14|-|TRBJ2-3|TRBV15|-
TGTGCCACCAGCAGATCGACAGGCACAGATACGCAGTATTTT
CATSRSTGTDTQYF
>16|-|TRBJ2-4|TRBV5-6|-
TGTGCCAGCAGCTTGGCAGTCGGCGTAGCCAAAAACATTCAGTACTTC
CASSLAVGVAKNIQYF
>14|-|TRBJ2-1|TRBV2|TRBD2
TGTGCCAGCACCCTGAAGCGGGGCTACAATGAGCAGTTCTTC
CASTLKRGYNEQFF
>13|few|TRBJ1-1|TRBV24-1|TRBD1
TGTGCCACCAGATCGACAGGGAGGACTGAAGCTTTCTTT
CATRSTGRTEAFF
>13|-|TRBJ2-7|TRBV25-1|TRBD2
TGTGCCAGCAGACAAGCGGGAGCCTACGAGCAGTACTTC
CASRQAGAYEQYF
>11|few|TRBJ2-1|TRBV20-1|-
TGCAGTGCTCGACTCGACTACGAGCAGTTCTTC
CSARLDYEQFF
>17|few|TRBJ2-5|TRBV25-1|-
TGTGCCAGCACTCCCCCCGGGGGGCCGCGGCAGGAAGAGACCCAGTACTTC
CASTPPGGPRQEETQYF
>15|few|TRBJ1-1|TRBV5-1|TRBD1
TGCGCCAGCAGCTGGGGGACAGGTGCGAACACTGAAGCTTTCTTT
CASSWGTGANTEAFF
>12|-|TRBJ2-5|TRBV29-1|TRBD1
TGCAGCTACCCAGGGGGCGTGGAGACCCAGTACTTC
CSYPGGVETQYF
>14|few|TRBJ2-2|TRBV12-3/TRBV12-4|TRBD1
TGTGCCAGCAGTGCCGGACAGGTTGGCGGGGAGCTGTTTTTT
CASSAGQVGGELFF
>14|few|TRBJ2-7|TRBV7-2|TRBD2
TGTGCCAGCAGCTCGACTAGCGGGGTCTACGAGCAGTACTTC
CASSSTSGVYEQYF
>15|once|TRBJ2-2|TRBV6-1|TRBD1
TGTGCCAGCAGCCTACAGGGGGCGCGTATCGGGGAGCTGTTTTTT
CASSLQGARIGELFF
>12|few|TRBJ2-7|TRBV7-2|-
TGTGCCAGCAGCATCACTCCGTACGAGCAGTACTTC
CASSITPYEQYF
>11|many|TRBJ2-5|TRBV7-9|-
TGTGCCAGCAGTTTATCAGAGACCCAGTACTTC
CASSLSETQYF
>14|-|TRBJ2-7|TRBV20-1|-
TGCAGTGCTAGACCCGGGACCAAGGACTACGAGCAGTACTTC
CSARPGTKDYEQYF
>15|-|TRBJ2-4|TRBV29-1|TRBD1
TGCAGCGTTGAAGATCCCCTCAGGGGGAAAAACATTCAGTACTTC
CSVEDPLRGKNIQYF
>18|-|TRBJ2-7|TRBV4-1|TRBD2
TGCGCCAGCAGCCAAGAAGAAGGCTCCGGGACTAGCATCTACGAGCAGTACTTC
CASSQEEGSGTSIYEQYF
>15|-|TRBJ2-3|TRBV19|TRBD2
TGTGCCAGTAGTATGGCGGGAGGAAGCACAGATACGCAGTATTTT
CASSMAGGSTDTQYF
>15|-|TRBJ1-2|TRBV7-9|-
TGTGCCAGCAGCTTTTCCGGGGCGCGGGACTATGGCTACACCTTC
CASSFSGARDYGYTF
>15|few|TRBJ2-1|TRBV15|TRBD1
TGTGCCACCAGCAGAGGGACAGGGGGGATTTGGGAGCAGTTCTTC
CATSRGTGGIWEQFF
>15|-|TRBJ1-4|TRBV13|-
TGTGCCAGCAGCTTACGGGGCCAGGCTAATGAAAAACTGTTTTTT
CASSLRGQANEKLFF
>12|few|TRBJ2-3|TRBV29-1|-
TGCAGCGTTGCCCCTAGCAGAGGTACGCAGTATTTT
CSVAPSRGTQYF